This T cell receptor (beta chain) was sequenced for a study of identifying expanded T cells in peripheral blood. Regarding the study as a whole: Over about two and four weeks, about 15 and 19 clones changed, versus approximately 1.2 between replicates.

This CDR3 has 15 amino acids. The germline V gene has CDR1 KGHSH and CDR2 LQKENI. Trimming removed 6 bases from V and 2 bases from J, with 14 bases in between. Remarks on this clone: The antigen remains unidentified.

Some clones are missing from TCRdb's copy, which holds only in-frame ones; the method was immunoSEQ multiplex PCR. The sample has about 78,000 clones, roughly 81% seen once. The sequence was collected from a person aged 18-70 years in good health. Sequences were obtained from blood. J is TRBJ1-5 and V is TRBV18, with a weak D call TRBD1 (6 bases). The CDR3 sequence: CASSGGAVGNQPQHF. CDR3 in DNA: TGTGCCAGCTCCGGGGGGGCAGTGGGCAATCAGCCCCAGCATTTT.